This T cell receptor (beta chain) comes out of a study of T cell changes during pregnancy in multiple sclerosis. This clone occurred once. Generated by immunoSEQ multiplex PCR, the TCRdb table keeps only in-frame clones and is missing some. Found here are some 17,000 clones, more than 70% of them singletons; the top ten hold roughly a sixth. The CDR3 length is 14 residues. The V and J ends lost 3 bases and 0 bases respectively, with 8 bases between them. Germline CDR1 reads MDHEN; CDR2 reads SYDVKM. This sequence was found in a female donor in good health, enrolled as a control in a pregnancy study. The starting material was CD8+ T cells from peripheral blood mononuclear cells, obtained in the third trimester of pregnancy. The V call is TRBV28, the J call TRBJ1-1; TRBD1 might be the D (5 bases). The CDR3 sequence is CASSLTGVNTEAFF. DNA for the CDR3: TGTGCCAGCAGTTTGACGGGGGTGAACACTGAAGCTTTCTTT.